Below, 13 T cell receptor beta chains from the same sample are listed, as sequenced in a study of T cells in Graves' hyperthyroidism and ophthalmopathy. Amplified TCR beta CDR3 regions came from RNA transcripts. Carried out on the TCR CDR3, a first-round RT-PCR used the HTBI primer set. Using its own MiXCR run on the multiplex PCR reads, TCRdb lists one record per CDR3 protein. The table has around 250,000 distinct CDR3 sequences, about 24% seen once. The sample taken for sequencing was blood. All receptors come from a woman between 35 and 50 years old with Graves' ophthalmopathy.

The table lists this clonotype with many counts. This chain joins TRBV20-1 and TRBJ2-3; D assignment may be TRBD1 or TRBD2 (5 bases each). Looked up from germline, CDR1 is DFQATT and CDR2 is SNEGSKA (reference sequence). V gave up 0 bases and J gave up 2 bases, with 6 bases separating them. This CDR3 comprises 13 residues. Here the CDR3 reads CSAREGVTDTQYF. CDR3 nucleotide sequence: TGCAGTGCTAGAGAGGGGGTCACAGATACGCAGTATTTT.

This clonotype was seen only a few times. V is TRBV30 and J is TRBJ1-2; TRBD1 is a possible D gene (5 bases). From germline, CDR1 is GTSNPN and CDR2 SVGIG (reference sequence). V shed 3 bases and J shed 4 bases, with 12 bases lying between them. This CDR3 has 13 amino acids. The CDR3 nucleotides are TGTGCCTGGAGCTACAGGAATTCCTATGGCTACACCTTC. Its translation is CAWSYRNSYGYTF.

There are many counts of this clonotype. J is TRBJ2-7 and V is TRBV4-1, with 9 bases that match TRBD1. With V trimmed by 4 bases and J by 4 bases, 5 bases remained unmatched. CDR1 and CDR2 from the germline V gene are MGHRA and YSYEKL. This CDR3 is 14 amino acids long. The CDR3 region is CASSRPGQGYEQYF. The CDR3 nucleotides read TGCGCCAGCAGCCGCCCGGGACAGGGTTACGAGCAGTACTTC.

V usage is TRBV12-3 or TRBV12-4 and J usage is TRBJ1-5, with D tentatively TRBD1 (6 bases). Trimming removed 5 bases at V and 5 bases at J, with 13 bases between. This CDR3 has 14 residues. CDR3 nucleotide sequence: TGTGCCAGCAGTCACTACAGGGACGATCAGCCCCAGCATTTT. Translated: CASSHYRDDQPQHF.

This clonotype occurred many times. J is TRBJ2-2 and V is TRBV15; tentative D call: TRBD2 (5 bases). The CDR3 consists of 16 residues. Germline V gene data show CDR1 as LNHNV and CDR2 as YYDKDF (reference sequence). With 1 base removed from V and 5 bases from J, the gap between germline ends came to 14 bases. DNA for the CDR3: TGTGCCACCAGCAGAGGTAGGAGCGGACGGACCGGGGAGCTGTTTTTT. This encodes CATSRGRSGRTGELFF.

This clonotype was observed many times. The J gene is TRBJ2-5, the V gene TRBV28; possibly TRBD1 for D (5 bases). CDR3 size: 14 residues. Germline V lookup: CDR1 MDHEN, CDR2 SYDVKM. Trimming left V 1 base short and J 3 bases short, with 9 bases between. In DNA form, the CDR3 reads TGTGCCAGCAGTTTATTTTCCAGGGAAGAGACCCAGTACTTC. Protein: CASSLFSREETQYF.

This clonotype was detected many times. V and J are TRBV20-1 and TRBJ1-1; D unresolved. From germline, CDR1 is DFQATT and CDR2 SNEGSKA (reference sequence). The CDR3 runs to 12 residues. The ends were cut back, 0 bases at V and 8 bases at J, with 10 bases in the middle. The CDR3: CSARDLMTEAFF. CDR3 in DNA: TGCAGTGCTAGAGATCTAATGACCGAAGCTTTCTTT.

This clonotype was counted a few times. The chain links TRBV7-2 to TRBJ2-5, with a possible D match to TRBD2 (5 bases). Germline values: CDR1 SGHTA, CDR2 FQGNSA. This CDR3 is built from 13 residues. With 6 bases removed from V and 4 bases from J, the gap between germline ends came to 12 bases. CDR3 loop: CASSSRLLETQYF. In nucleotides, the CDR3 is TGTGCCAGCAGTTCACGACTATTAGAGACCCAGTACTTC.

At least ten counts were recorded for this clonotype. The chain carries TRBV2 and TRBJ2-2; 7 bases line up with TRBD2. The CDR3 covers 15 residues. CDR1 is SNHLY and CDR2 is FYNNEI in the germline V gene. Trimming took 6 bases from V and 4 from J; bases not matched to a gene: 8. The CDR3 sequence is CASRVTSFGTGELFF. For the CDR3, the DNA is TGTGCCAGCAGGGTGACTAGCTTTGGCACCGGGGAGCTGTTTTTT.

This clonotype has a count of ten or more. This rearrangement joins TRBV5-1 to TRBJ2-7; D perhaps matches TRBD2 (6 bases). Trimming left V 1 base short and J 6 bases short, with 23 bases between. The CDR3 is made up of 17 amino acids. The germline V gene has CDR1 SGHRS and CDR2 YFSETQ. As DNA, the CDR3 is TGCGCCAGCAGCTTGAGCCCTGGGACTCAGGGCCGCGGCGAGCAGTACTTC. Encoded protein: CASSLSPGTQGRGEQYF.

This clonotype was counted many times. The CDR3 nucleotides are TGCAGCGTTGAGGGACTAGCTGGAGAGACCCAGTACTTC. Amino acids: CSVEGLAGETQYF. The chain recombines TRBV29-1 with TRBJ2-5, with 9 bases that match TRBD2. The CDR3 loop spans 13 amino acids. From germline, CDR1 is SQVTM and CDR2 ANQGSEA. Germline trimming cut 3 bases from V and 4 bases from J; bases unmatched to any gene: 3.

This clonotype occurred many times. V and J are TRBV2 and TRBJ1-4; no firm D call. V was trimmed by 4 bases and J by 7 bases, leaving 13 bases between them. This CDR3 region has 14 residues. Per germline, CDR1 SNHLY and CDR2 FYNNEI. The CDR3, as DNA: TGTGCCAGCAGTGTGGGAGGGTCTAGTGAAAAACTGTTTTTT. This gives the protein CASSVGGSSEKLFF.

This clonotype has a count of ten or more. J is TRBJ2-7 and V is TRBV6-1, with unresolved D. The V end lost 4 bases, the J end lost 1 base, and 8 bases lay between the germline ends. Per the germline V gene, CDR1 is MNHNS and CDR2 is SASEGT. The CDR3 totals 13 residues. This chain's CDR3 is CASSGIESYEQYF. The CDR3 nucleotides are TGTGCCAGCAGTGGGATTGAATCCTACGAGCAGTACTTC.